These T cell receptor beta chains were read from a single sample in a study of T cell repertoires in cytomegalovirus infection. MiXCR, run by TCRdb on the reads, gives a single entry per CDR3 protein. The repertoire includes about 500,000 distinct CDR3 sequences, roughly a third of them detected once, and 15% to 20% sits in the top ten. No antigen has been assigned to these receptors. The sequencing here drew on cultured PBMCs, taken from culture after CMV antigen stimulation. Receptor source: a human donor in good health (CMV status not recorded). Some clones in this sample may be carry-over from other donors' samples. Both conserved end residues are part of each CDR3. A D gene is named only where the DNA matches it firmly. The size of a clone is reported for some rows only, either as once, few or many, or as a class for expanded clones.

.	few	TRBV9	14	TRBJ2-2	CASTADTNTGELFF	TGTGCCAGCACGGCTGATACGAACACCGGGGAGCTGTTTTTT
.	many	TRBV6-1	15	TRBJ2-5	CASSVGQLGGETQYF	TGTGCCAGCAGTGTCGGACAGCTGGGCGGAGAGACCCAGTACTTC
.	.	TRBV24-1	14	TRBJ1-2	CATSEAGTPHGYTF	TGTGCCACCAGTGAAGCTGGGACGCCGCATGGCTACACCTTC
TRBD1	.	TRBV5-4	14	TRBJ1-1	CASSTGTGLTEAFF	TGTGCCAGCAGCACAGGGACAGGGCTCACTGAAGCTTTCTTT
TRBD2	few	TRBV6-2/TRBV6-3	18	TRBJ2-3	CASSRSGRARVWTDTQYF	TGTGCCAGCAGTCGAAGCGGGAGGGCGCGTGTGTGGACAGATACGCAGTATTTT
TRBD1	.	TRBV29-1	16	TRBJ2-6	CSVPTGGNSGANVLTF	TGCAGCGTGCCGACAGGGGGTAACTCTGGGGCCAACGTCCTGACTTTC
TRBD2	many	TRBV7-2	16	TRBJ2-1	CASRFPGLAGTNEQFF	TGTGCCAGCAGATTCCCGGGACTAGCGGGAACTAATGAGCAGTTCTTC
TRBD2	.	TRBV28	16	TRBJ2-7	CASSLFSGRPPDEQYF	TGTGCCAGCAGTTTATTTAGCGGGAGGCCTCCCGACGAGCAGTACTTC
TRBD2	.	TRBV6-2/TRBV6-3	16	TRBJ2-5	CASSYSPSGGRETQYF	TGTGCCAGCAGTTACTCTCCTAGCGGGGGGCGAGAGACCCAGTACTTC
.	.	TRBV28	15	TRBJ2-1	CASSKTYRDRNEQFF	TGTGCCAGCAGTAAAACCTACAGGGATAGGAATGAGCAGTTCTTC
.	.	TRBV10-3	13	TRBJ2-7	CAISELPLGEQYF	TGTGCCATCAGTGAGCTCCCTCTCGGCGAGCAGTACTTC
.	few	TRBV6-1	15	TRBJ2-1	CASSYGPLVNNEQFF	TGTGCCAGCAGTTACGGTCCACTAGTTAACAATGAGCAGTTCTTC
.	.	TRBV18	13	TRBJ2-5	CASSPQYEETQYF	TGTGCCAGCTCACCACAATATGAGGAGACCCAGTACTTC
.	.	TRBV27	14	TRBJ2-5	CASTRGGAQETQYF	TGTGCCAGCACCCGTGGGGGGGCCCAAGAGACCCAGTACTTC
.	.	TRBV2	12	TRBJ2-1	CASSARDNEQFF	TGTGCCAGCAGTGCCAGAGACAATGAGCAGTTCTTC
.	.	TRBV7-9	15	TRBJ1-3	CASSPYGSSGNTIYF	TGTGCCAGCAGCCCATATGGGTCCTCTGGAAACACCATATATTTT
TRBD2	.	TRBV6-2/TRBV6-3	17	TRBJ2-4	CASSYGGLAGVKNIQYF	TGTGCCAGCAGTTACGGGGGACTAGCGGGAGTGAAAAACATTCAGTACTTC
.	.	TRBV19	14	TRBJ2-3	CASSRLEGTDTQYF	TGTGCCAGTAGTAGGTTAGAAGGCACAGATACGCAGTATTTT
TRBD1	.	TRBV7-8	17	TRBJ1-2	CASSQDRASHKFYGYTF	TGTGCCAGCAGCCAGGACAGGGCGTCTCACAAATTCTATGGCTACACCTTC
.	.	TRBV6-4	13	TRBJ1-5	CASSRDLNQPQHF	TGTGCCAGCAGTAGGGACCTTAATCAGCCCCAGCATTTT
.	few	TRBV6-1	15	TRBJ1-1	CASSGHPMLNTEAFF	TGTGCCAGCAGCGGGCACCCCATGCTGAACACTGAAGCTTTCTTT
.	.	TRBV27	15	TRBJ1-5	CASSLRGPSNQPQHF	TGTGCCAGCAGTCTTCGAGGGCCTAGCAATCAGCCCCAGCATTTT
.	.	TRBV28	12	TRBJ1-4	CASSQVNEKLFF	TGTGCCAGCAGCCAAGTTAATGAAAAACTGTTTTTT
TRBD2	.	TRBV5-1	13	TRBJ2-7	CASSTPGGYEQYF	TGCGCCAGCAGCACTCCGGGGGGTTACGAGCAGTACTTC
.	.	TRBV28	13	TRBJ1-4	CASSGPLGRKPFF	TGTGCCAGCAGCGGACCACTGGGCCGAAAACCGTTTTTT
TRBD2	few	TRBV7-2	16	TRBJ2-3	CASSLRSGISTDTQYF	TGTGCCAGCAGCTTACGCAGCGGGATTAGCACAGATACGCAGTATTTT
.	.	TRBV3-1	15	TRBJ1-1	CASRADGGKNTEAFF	TGTGCCAGCAGGGCCGACGGGGGAAAGAACACTGAAGCTTTCTTT
.	few	TRBV10-3	15	TRBJ1-5	CAISESGHTNQPQHF	TGTGCCATCAGTGAGTCGGGGCACACCAATCAGCCCCAGCATTTT
.	.	TRBV7-9	12	TRBJ1-2	CASSLDSRGYTF	TGTGCCAGCAGCTTGGACAGCCGTGGCTACACCTTC
.	.	TRBV27	14	TRBJ2-7	CASSLVGATRRQYF	TGTGCCAGCAGTTTAGTGGGGGCGACTAGGAGGCAGTACTTC
.	.	TRBV28	15	TRBJ1-5	CASSSITRTNQPQHF	TGTGCCAGCAGTTCGATCACAAGAACCAATCAGCCCCAGCATTTT
.	.	TRBV12-3/TRBV12-4	14	TRBJ1-2	CASSFGSPLGGYTF	TGTGCCAGCAGTTTTGGATCCCCTCTAGGCGGCTACACCTTC
.	.	TRBV5-4	17	TRBJ2-1	CASSTALGGTSYNEQFF	TGTGCCAGCAGCACAGCCTTAGGCGGGACCTCCTACAATGAGCAGTTCTTC
.	few	TRBV6-5	14	TRBJ2-1	CASSYARGEYEQFF	TGTGCCAGCAGTTACGCCAGGGGGGAGTATGAGCAGTTCTTC
TRBD1	few	TRBV18	15	TRBJ2-7	CASSPGQTRWNEQYF	TGTGCCAGCTCACCGGGACAGACCAGGTGGAACGAGCAGTACTTC
TRBD1	few	TRBV7-9	14	TRBJ1-5	CASSDGTGYQPQHF	TGTGCCAGCAGCGATGGGACAGGGTATCAGCCCCAGCATTTT
TRBD1	few	TRBV10-3	14	TRBJ1-2	CAISRDRADYGYTF	TGTGCCATCAGCCGGGACAGGGCCGACTATGGCTACACCTTC
.	few	TRBV6-8	15	TRBJ2-1	CASSYSTGPYNEQFF	TGTGCCAGCAGTTACTCTACGGGACCCTACAATGAGCAGTTCTTC
TRBD2	.	TRBV6-2/TRBV6-3	15	TRBJ2-7	CASSYGAGGRNEQYF	TGTGCCAGCAGTTATGGGGCGGGAGGAAGGAACGAGCAGTACTTC
.	.	TRBV7-2	15	TRBJ2-7	CASSLVKDSSYEQYF	TGTGCCAGCAGCTTAGTGAAGGACAGCTCCTACGAGCAGTACTTC
.	.	TRBV6-2/TRBV6-3	13	TRBJ2-2	CAVRRRNTGELFF	TGTGCCGTCAGGCGGCGGAACACCGGGGAGCTGTTTTTT
TRBD1	few	TRBV12-3/TRBV12-4	14	TRBJ1-5	CASSGTGVYQPQHF	TGTGCCAGCAGTGGGACAGGGGTATATCAGCCCCAGCATTTT
.	.	TRBV19	15	TRBJ2-6	CASSVLRSGANVLTF	TGTGCCAGTAGTGTCCTGCGGTCTGGGGCCAACGTCCTGACTTTC
.	few	TRBV7-2	12	TRBJ2-5	CASSTRTLTQYF	TGTGCCAGCAGCACCCGCACGTTGACCCAGTACTTC
.	.	TRBV20-1	11	TRBJ2-7	CSARAGYEQYF	TGCAGTGCTAGAGCCGGGTACGAGCAGTACTTC
TRBD2	.	TRBV6-8	20	TRBJ2-4	CASSSLDSVLAGGSKNIQYF	TGTGCCAGCAGTTCTCTCGACTCGGTGCTTGCGGGAGGGTCCAAAAACATTCAGTACTTC
TRBD2	few	TRBV19	16	TRBJ2-1	CASSIGLGSSYNEQFF	TGTGCCAGTAGTATTGGACTAGGTTCCTCCTACAATGAGCAGTTCTTT
.	.	TRBV7-2	14	TRBJ2-4	CASSLASSLDIQYF	TGTGCCAGCAGCTTAGCGAGTAGTCTGGACATTCAGTACTTC
.	.	TRBV12-3/TRBV12-4	13	TRBJ2-1	CASSLGVRNEQFF	TGTGCCAGCAGTCTGGGAGTACGCAATGAGCAGTTCTTC
.	.	TRBV10-3	15	TRBJ1-1	CAIGSRGSPNTEAFF	TGTGCCATCGGAAGTCGTGGTAGCCCGAACACTGAAGCTTTCTTT
.	.	TRBV5-1	14	TRBJ2-3	CASSFDGSTDTQYF	TGTGCCAGCAGTTTCGACGGTAGCACAGATACGCAGTATTTT
.	few	TRBV7-6	15	TRBJ2-7	CASSPEVISSYEQYF	TGTGCCAGCAGCCCGGAGGTGATAAGCTCCTACGAGCAGTACTTC
.	few	TRBV4-1	14	TRBJ1-2	CASSQDNQFNGYTF	TGCGCCAGCAGCCAAGACAACCAGTTTAATGGCTACACCTTC
TRBD1	.	TRBV6-2/TRBV6-3	16	TRBJ2-5	CASRYLGGTGWETQYF	TGTGCCAGCCGTTACCTAGGAGGGACAGGGTGGGAGACCCAGTACTTC
TRBD2	many	TRBV7-3	17	TRBJ2-1	CASSFGGGRPSVSEQFF	TGTGCCAGCAGCTTTGGTGGCGGGAGGCCCTCCGTTAGTGAGCAGTTCTTC
TRBD1	.	TRBV5-6	17	TRBJ1-6	CASSLRAGQVDNSPLHF	TGTGCCAGCAGCTTGAGGGCAGGACAGGTCGATAATTCACCCCTCCACTTT
.	.	TRBV27	18	TRBJ2-6	CASSLRNWRVSGANVLTF	TGTGCCAGCAGTTTAAGGAACTGGAGGGTCTCGGGGGCCAACGTCCTGACTTTC
.	.	TRBV2	11	TRBJ2-4	CATHSKNIQYF	TGTGCCACCCACAGCAAAAACATTCAGTACTTC
.	.	TRBV9	15	TRBJ2-6	CASEANPSGANVLTF	TGTGCCAGCGAGGCAAATCCCTCTGGGGCCAACGTCCTGACTTTC